This TCR beta chain stems from a study of cytomegalovirus exposure and HLA in healthy donors. Regarding the study as a whole: Among the sequence variants, a highly shared cluster was likely an artifact of sequencing. Previously analyzed data showed that most TCR beta V segments were productive at a frequency of about 87% or about 30%. Immune exposure was documented only through CMV serostatus.

The PCR had 60 Vbeta and 13 Jbeta primers. Assay used: immunoSEQ multiplex PCR; TCRdb lists only in-frame clones, some missing. The sample carries approximately 160,000 clones, 75% to 90% recorded once. CDR3 length equals 19 residues. Trimming removed 0 bases from V and 6 bases from J; junction bases left unmatched: 12. Germline CDR1 and CDR2: LGHNA and YSLEER. As for this clone: Antigen: not known.

The chain joins TRBV4-3 to TRBJ2-1; TRBD2 matches at 12 bases. Sequencing used PBMCs. This TCR was sampled from a human donor in good health. The CDR3 nucleotides read TGCGCCAGCAGCCAAGATTATGCTAGCGGGGGGGCTCGGCGCAATGAGCAGTTCTTC. Translating it yields CASSQDYASGGARRNEQFF.